This T cell receptor beta chain was captured by sequencing in a study of T cells in Graves' hyperthyroidism and ophthalmopathy. General study findings and limits: The model anticipated ophthalmopathy a median about 7.1 months pre-onset.

The investigators amplified TCR beta CDR3 regions from RNA transcripts. The HTBI set primed first-round TCR CDR3 RT-PCR. TCRdb reprocessed the multiplex PCR reads with MiXCR, giving one entry per CDR3 protein. This repertoire shows some 180,000 distinct CDR3 sequences, about a sixth found once; its top ten account for 25% to 30%. V was trimmed by 6 bases and J by 9 bases, leaving 12 bases between them. The CDR3 runs to 12 residues. From germline, CDR1 is MNHNS and CDR2 SASEGT. This clonotype was seen more than once but under ten times. Its specificity is not known. PBMCs stemmed from approximately 9.1 ml fresh peripheral blood.

The origin of this receptor is a woman in her 50s with Graves' hyperthyroidism. This sequence joins TRBV6-1 and TRBJ1-3; TRBD1 is a possible D gene (5 bases). The sample was blood. CDR3 sequence (DNA): TGTGCCAGCAGCCACCTCGGGGGCACCATATATTTT. It yields the protein CASSHLGGTIYF.